A selection of T cell receptor beta chains follows, all from one sample in a study of blood T cell repertoires in COVID-19. The data were produced by immunoSEQ multiplex PCR, yet TCRdb's version contains in-frame clones alone and is incomplete. The table shows 85,000 to 110,000 clones, with around 90% occurring only once. The material sequenced was peripheral blood. The receptors here all came from a human donor in a cohort sampled during active COVID-19. Both conserved end residues are part of each CDR3. A D gene is named only where the DNA matches it firmly.

D: .; J: TRBJ2-7; V: TRBV5-1; DNA: TGCGCCAGCAGCTTGGCCTTTTTAGGTAACTGGGCCGCCTACGAGCAGTACTTC; CDR3: CASSLAFLGNWAAYEQYF
D: .; J: TRBJ2-3; V: TRBV3-1/TRBV3-2; DNA: TGTGCCAGCCACAGGGACGGCACAGATACGCAGTATTTT; CDR3: CASHRDGTDTQYF
D: .; J: TRBJ2-5; V: TRBV5-1; DNA: TGCGCCAGCAGCTTCCGACAGGCCGGTGGTCGGGGAGAGACCCAGTACTTC; CDR3: CASSFRQAGGRGETQYF
D: .; J: TRBJ2-7; V: TRBV7-9; DNA: TGTGCCAGCAGTGGGTTGGGACACAACTACGAGCAGTACTTC; CDR3: CASSGLGHNYEQYF
D: TRBD1; J: TRBJ1-2; V: TRBV5-5; DNA: TGTGCCAGCAGCTTGGACGGACAGGGGGCGTCTGGCTACACCTTC; CDR3: CASSLDGQGASGYTF
D: TRBD2; J: TRBJ2-7; V: TRBV5-4; DNA: TGTGCCAGCAGCTCAAAAAATAGCGGGTTCTTCCCCTACGAGCAGTACTTC; CDR3: CASSSKNSGFFPYEQYF
D: TRBD2; J: TRBJ2-5; V: TRBV7-8; DNA: TGTGCCAGCAGCCTTCTAGCGGTGCAAGAGACCCAGTACTTC; CDR3: CASSLLAVQETQYF
D: .; J: TRBJ2-7; V: TRBV18; DNA: TGTGCCAGCTCACATCGGAATACCGGGGGGCCCCACGAGCAGTACTTC; CDR3: CASSHRNTGGPHEQYF
D: TRBD2; J: TRBJ2-3; V: TRBV30; DNA: TGTGCCTGGATACCCGAGGGACTAGCGGGGGGCACAGATACGCAGTATTTT; CDR3: CAWIPEGLAGGTDTQYF
D: TRBD1; J: TRBJ1-1; V: TRBV5-8; DNA: TGTGCCAGCAGCGGGGACAGGGGAATGGGTGAAGCTTTCTTT; CDR3: CASSGDRGMGEAFF